These T cell receptor beta chains were read from a single sample in a study of regulatory T cells in long-lasting Graves disease. TCRdb recomputed calls from the multiplex PCR reads with MiXCR, one row per CDR3 protein. Of 400,000 to 500,000 distinct CDR3 sequences in the sample, approximately 16% are singletons; the top ten hold over 7.5%. The sample also formed part of further work on T cells in Graves' hyperthyroidism and ophthalmopathy.

This material consisted of peripheral blood mononuclear cells (PBMCs), taken at new diagnosis, from a patient treated with antithyroid drugs. The receptor set was obtained from a middle-aged woman with Graves disease. CDR3s include the opening cysteine and the closing phenylalanine or tryptophan. D genes are given only for firm matches. The size field is filled for only some rows; it gives once, few, many or a size class.

CDR3 DNA: TGTGCCAGCAGTCGCCATCAGCCCCAGCATTTT
CDR3 protein: CASSRHQPQHF
clone size: -
D gene: -
J gene: TRBJ1-5
V gene: TRBV6-1

CDR3 DNA: TGTGCCAGCAGCCCCTTCCTAGCGGGAGGGCCCTCGGGGGAGCAGTACTTC
CDR3 protein: CASSPFLAGGPSGEQYF
clone size: many
D gene: TRBD2
J gene: TRBJ2-7
V gene: TRBV12-3/TRBV12-4

CDR3 DNA: TGTGCCAGCAGCCCAGAGGGGACTCAGGGTTACGAGCAGTACTTC
CDR3 protein: CASSPEGTQGYEQYF
clone size: many
D gene: -
J gene: TRBJ2-7
V gene: TRBV11-3

CDR3 DNA: TGTGCCAGCAGTTTATGGGGACAGTATAGCTCCTACAATGAGCAGTTCTTC
CDR3 protein: CASSLWGQYSSYNEQFF
clone size: many
D gene: TRBD1
J gene: TRBJ2-1
V gene: TRBV28

CDR3 DNA: TGTGCCAGCAGTTTAAGTCCCTTGCCTTGGCAGACCCGTTCCACCGGGGAGCTGTTTTTT
CDR3 protein: CASSLSPLPWQTRSTGELFF
clone size: -
D gene: -
J gene: TRBJ2-2
V gene: TRBV27

CDR3 DNA: TGTGCCAGCAGTTCTACGACAACCTACGAGCAGTACTTC
CDR3 protein: CASSSTTTYEQYF
clone size: many
D gene: -
J gene: TRBJ2-7
V gene: TRBV27

CDR3 DNA: TGTGCCAGCAGTGTCATCGGACTAGCGGGAGGTTCCTACGAGCAGTACTTC
CDR3 protein: CASSVIGLAGGSYEQYF
clone size: many
D gene: TRBD2
J gene: TRBJ2-7
V gene: TRBV6-1

CDR3 DNA: TGTGCCAGCAGCCAGGACAGGGGGAACACAGATACGCAGTATTTT
CDR3 protein: CASSQDRGNTDTQYF
clone size: many
D gene: TRBD1
J gene: TRBJ2-3
V gene: TRBV7-9

CDR3 DNA: TGTGCCAGCAGTTTTGGGGGGAGCTCCTACAATGAGCAGTACTTC
CDR3 protein: CASSFGGSSYNEQYF
clone size: -
D gene: -
J gene: TRBJ2-4
V gene: TRBV27

CDR3 DNA: TGCGCCAGCAGCGGAGGCCCTCTGTACAGGGGGCATTACGAGCAGTACTTC
CDR3 protein: CASSGGPLYRGHYEQYF
clone size: -
D gene: TRBD1
J gene: TRBJ2-7
V gene: TRBV4-1